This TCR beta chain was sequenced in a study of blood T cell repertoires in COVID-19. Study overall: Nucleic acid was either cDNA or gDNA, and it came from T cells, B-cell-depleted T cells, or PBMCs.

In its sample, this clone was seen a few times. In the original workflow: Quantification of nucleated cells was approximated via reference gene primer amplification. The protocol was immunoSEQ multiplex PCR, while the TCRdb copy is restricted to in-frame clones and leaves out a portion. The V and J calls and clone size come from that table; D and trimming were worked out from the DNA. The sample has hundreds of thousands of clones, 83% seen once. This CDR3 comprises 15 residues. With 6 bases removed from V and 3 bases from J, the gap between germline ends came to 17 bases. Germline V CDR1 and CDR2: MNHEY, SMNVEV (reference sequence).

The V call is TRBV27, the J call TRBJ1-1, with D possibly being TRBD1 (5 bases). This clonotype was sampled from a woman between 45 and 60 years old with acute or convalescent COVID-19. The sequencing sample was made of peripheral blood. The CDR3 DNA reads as TGTGCCAGCAGGCCCCCAGGGATGAGCTACACTGAAGCTTTCTTT. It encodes CASRPPGMSYTEAFF.